This T cell receptor (beta chain) was captured in a study of cytomegalovirus exposure and HLA in healthy donors. Notes on the study in general: Later analysis placed DRB1 highest and HLA-C lowest in TCR association rates, which differed by HLA locus. Most of the TCR beta V segments (in an earlier analysis) were productive either about 87% or about 30% of the time. In vitro experiments confirmed that a few CMV-associated chains were specific for CMV antigens. The study labeled more than 150 TCR beta chains cytomegalovirus-associated.

The PCR ran on 60 Vbeta and 13 Jbeta primers. The repertoire was sequenced with immunoSEQ multiplex PCR; TCRdb's copy has only in-frame clones and lacks some. Seen here are 150,000 to 200,000 clones, about 85% observed once, and the top ten hold 1%. In the case of this clone: Its antigen is still unknown.

CDR1 and CDR2 from the germline V gene are WNHNN and SYGVQD (reference sequence). The CDR3 covers 15 residues. J gave up 6 bases and V 2 bases, and 8 bases lay outside the gene matches. The clonotype originates from a boy aged 2 to 9 in good health and CMV-seronegative. Source material: PBMCs. The chain has TRBV10-1 and TRBJ2-7, with 9 nucleotides matching TRBD2. The CDR3, as DNA: TGCGCCAGCAGTGAGCAGAGGCTAGCGGGGAGCGAGCAGTACTTC. This gives the protein CASSEQRLAGSEQYF.